This T cell receptor (beta chain) derives from a study of blood T cells in healthy people across ages. This CDR3 region has 13 residues. Per the germline V gene, CDR1 is MDHEN and CDR2 is SYDVKM. This clonotype showed up just a few times. What it binds is unknown. Study-level points and caveats: The study could not conclusively compare naive and antigen-experienced cells, given its unsorted PBMCs.

PCR was performed a second time for about 7 to 12 cycles using a sample-barcoded 5' primer and a J-beta primer mix. TCRdb recomputed calls from the 5' RACE reads with MiXCR, one row per CDR3 protein. This table holds some 920,000 distinct CDR3 sequences, just over 50% found once. The sample was blood. V and J are TRBV28 and TRBJ2-7; D is unresolved. The J call may be mistaken, given a closer DNA end match to TRBJ2-5. This sequence was found in a woman aged 55-69 years in good health. As DNA, the CDR3 is TGTGCCAGCAGTCGAACCATCGAGGAGACCCAGTACTTC. As protein: CASSRTIEETQYF.